The clone carrying this TCR beta chain was recorded only once. Its antigen is still unknown. CDR1 and CDR2 (germline): SGHNT, YYREEE (reference sequence). This CDR3 contains 14 residues. Trimming at V came to 3 bases and at J to 3 bases, leaving 5 bases not matched to a gene. The sample belongs to a study of shared clonotypes between healthy human individuals. The repertoire was sequenced with immunoSEQ multiplex PCR; TCRdb's copy has only in-frame clones and lacks some. Among over 2 million clones listed, 80% to 95% were seen once. Findings of the study overall: Several donors shared about 4.8% of their naive CD4 clonotypes.

Input material: naive CD4+ T cells from PBMCs. Subset noted: CD45RA+ positively selected. This rearrangement joins TRBV5-4 to TRBJ2-7; 8 bases are shared with TRBD1. The receptor comes from a man aged 18 to 29 in good health. Some clones in this sample may be carry-over from other donors' samples. CDR3 amino acids: CASSSRQGIYEQYF. The CDR3 nucleotides are TGTGCCAGCAGCTCACGACAGGGGATCTACGAGCAGTACTTC. The entire variable domain, with the rest obtained from reference TRBV5-4 and TRBJ2-7, is as follows: ETGVTQSPTHLIKTRGQQVTLRCSSQSGHNTVSWYQQALGQGPQFIFQYYREEENGRGNFPPRFSGLQFPNYSSELNVNALELDDSALYLCASSSRQGIYEQYFGPGTRLTVT.